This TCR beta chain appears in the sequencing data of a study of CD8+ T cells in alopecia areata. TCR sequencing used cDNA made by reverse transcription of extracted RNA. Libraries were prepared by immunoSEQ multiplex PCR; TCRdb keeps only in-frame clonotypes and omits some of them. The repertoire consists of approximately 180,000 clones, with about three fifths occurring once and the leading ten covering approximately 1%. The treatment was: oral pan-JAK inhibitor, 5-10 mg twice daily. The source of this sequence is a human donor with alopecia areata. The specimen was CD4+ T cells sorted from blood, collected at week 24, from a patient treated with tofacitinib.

The CDR3 bases are TGTGCCAGCAGTCCGGGACAGTGGAATTCACCCCTCCACTTT. Amino acid sequence: CASSPGQWNSPLHF. V and J are TRBV6-5 and TRBJ1-6; TRBD1 aligns across 7 bases. J was trimmed by 7 bases and V by 5 bases; bases with no gene match: 5. Germline CDR1 MNHEY, CDR2 SVGAGI. The CDR3 is 14 residues long.